The 22 T cell receptor beta chains given below trace back to one sample, sequenced in a study of blood T cell repertoires in COVID-19. The table came from immunoSEQ multiplex PCR; TCRdb's copy has only in-frame clones and leaves some out. This sample has 130,000 to 150,000 clones; under 90% occur once, and the top ten carry roughly 8.6%. The sequenced material came from peripheral blood. The receptors originated from a woman aged 80 or over in a cohort sampled during active or convalescent COVID-19.

The chain couples TRBV19 to TRBJ2-2, with a possible D match to TRBD1 (5 bases). The CDR3 consists of 16 residues. Looked up from germline, CDR1 is LNHDA and CDR2 is SQIVND (reference sequence). V was trimmed by 7 bases and J by 0 bases, leaving 15 bases between them. The CDR3 coding sequence is TGTGCCAGTACCAGGGCGGCGACGGCGAACACCGGGGAGCTGTTTTTT. Translating gives CASTRAATANTGELFF.

The chain has TRBV2 and TRBJ2-4; maybe TRBD2 (5 bases). There are 13 residues in the CDR3. Deletions cut 1 base from V and 8 bases from J, with 9 bases between. Germline V lookup: CDR1 SNHLY, CDR2 FYNNEI. In DNA form, the CDR3 reads TGTGCCAGCAGTGAAGGTTTGAGGGACATTCAGTACTTC. Protein product: CASSEGLRDIQYF.

V gene TRBV28 combines with J gene TRBJ2-3; the D gene is possibly TRBD1 (6 bases). CDR3 size: 16 residues. Germline V gives CDR1 MDHEN, CDR2 SYDVKM. Trimming removed 5 bases at V and 1 base at J, with 16 bases between. CDR3 residues: CASSPTTGFGTDTQYF. The CDR3 region has the DNA TGTGCCAGCAGTCCCACCACAGGGTTCGGCACAGATACGCAGTATTTT.

The chain is built from TRBV12-3 or TRBV12-4 and TRBJ2-1; 10 bases fit TRBD2. V shed 5 bases, J shed 15 bases, and the junction held 10 bases outside the gene matches. The CDR3 totals 13 residues. In DNA, the CDR3 is TGTGCCAGCAGTATGTCCGGGACTAGCGTCCGGTTCTTC. Translation gives CASSMSGTSVRFF.

This clone was recorded only once. The genes are TRBV2 and TRBJ1-5; 10 bases map to TRBD1. V was pared by 6 bases and J by 1 base, with 3 bases of the junction left unmatched. Germline loops: CDR1 SNHLY, CDR2 FYNNEI. The CDR3 runs 15 residues. The CDR3 protein is CASRDRGPSNQPQHF. Written as DNA, the CDR3 is TGTGCCAGCAGAGACAGGGGGCCGAGCAATCAGCCCCAGCATTTT.

The genes are TRBV28 and TRBJ2-3; 12 positions agree with TRBD2. This CDR3 is 16 amino acids long. V gave up 6 bases and J gave up 1 base; unmatched junction bases: 5. Germline V gene sequence: CDR1 MDHEN, CDR2 SYDVKM. The CDR3 nucleotides are TGTGCCAGCAGGCTAGCGGGGGGGCTCGGCACAGATACGCAGTATTTT. It translates to CASRLAGGLGTDTQYF.

The chain employs TRBV28 and TRBJ1-2, with D unclear. CDR1 is MDHEN, CDR2 SYDVKM, per germline. V was cut by 5 bases and J by 2 bases, with 12 bases left in between. This CDR3 comprises 14 residues. The CDR3 nucleotides read TGTGCCAGCAGTAAGATCCACAAGAACTATGGCTACACCTTC. Protein product: CASSKIHKNYGYTF.

On this clone itself: The junction does not match germline at one end; this may be a read error. The chain joins TRBV19 to TRBJ1-6; D is undetermined. Germline V lookup: CDR1 LNHDA, CDR2 SQIVND (reference sequence). This CDR3 is built from 13 residues. CDR3 in DNA: TGTGCCAGTAGTACGGGGTATACTTCACCCCTCCACTTT. Translated, it gives CASSTGYTSPLHF.

V gene TRBV30 combines with J gene TRBJ1-1; D uncertain. The CDR3 has 13 residues. Deletions cut 0 bases from V and 1 base from J, with 6 bases between. Germline loops: CDR1 GTSNPN, CDR2 SVGIG (reference sequence). This chain's CDR3 is CAWSVRQNTEAFF. The CDR3 DNA reads TGTGCCTGGAGTGTACGACAGAACACTGAAGCTTTCTTT.

This clone has only one observation. The same CDR3 also results from other DNA sequences found in this sample. The rearrangement uses TRBV7-9 and TRBJ1-2; no clear D. Trimming took off 1 base at V and 4 bases at J, with 4 bases between the two ends. CDR3 length: 12 residues. Germline V lookup: CDR1 SEHNR, CDR2 FQNEAQ (reference sequence). CDR3 loop: CASSLDGYGYTF. The CDR3 DNA is TGTGCCAGCAGCTTAGACGGCTATGGCTACACCTTC.

The rearrangement joins TRBV6-5 to TRBJ2-7; unclear D gene. CDR1 MNHEY and CDR2 SVGAGI come from the germline V gene. The CDR3 runs to 13 residues. The ends were cut back, 5 bases at V and 6 bases at J, with 14 bases in the middle. The CDR3 nucleotides read TGTGCCAGCAGTCATCCCGGTTCAGGCGAGCAGTACGTC. This codes for CASSHPGSGEQYV.

This clone was counted only a few times. The chain uses TRBV29-1 and TRBJ2-5, with 7 bases that match TRBD1. The ends lost 1 base at V and 2 bases at J; junction bases unmatched: 7. Germline V CDR1 and CDR2: SQVTM, ANQGSEA. This CDR3 comprises 15 residues. This CDR3 reads CSVEGPGQIQETQYF. The DNA for the CDR3 is TGCAGCGTTGAAGGGCCGGGACAGATACAAGAGACCCAGTACTTC.

The J gene is TRBJ2-1, the V gene TRBV13, with D unresolved. V lost 6 bases and J lost 1, with 16 bases in between. CDR1 is PRHDT, CDR2 FYEKMQ, per germline (reference sequence). The CDR3 is made up of 16 amino acids. CDR3 sequence reads: CASSFRLTHSYNEQFF. CDR3 sequence (DNA): TGTGCCAGCAGTTTCCGACTCACACATTCCTACAATGAGCAGTTCTTC.

The genes are TRBV2 and TRBJ2-7; 8 bases line up with TRBD1. CDR1 is SNHLY, CDR2 FYNNEI, per germline. The CDR3 runs to 18 residues. V lost 3 bases, J lost 6 bases, and 19 bases stayed unmatched. The CDR3 bases are TGTGCCAGCAGTGATGGGGGAATCGTTGGCAGGGGGCCCAGCGAGCAGTACTTC. Its translation is CASSDGGIVGRGPSEQYF. The full variable domain, completed using reference TRBV2 and TRBJ2-7, is EPEVTQTPSHQVTQMGQEVILRCVPISNHLYFYWYRQILGQKVEFLVSFYNNEISEKSEIFDDQFSVERPDGSNFTLKIRSTKLEDSAMYFCASSDGGIVGRGPSEQYFGPGTRLTVT.

V is TRBV18 and J is TRBJ2-1; unclear D gene. Trimming removed 4 bases at V and 7 bases at J, with 8 bases between. The length of the CDR3 is 12 residues. Germline CDR1 and CDR2: KGHSH and LQKENI. CDR3 in amino acids: CASSLGLNEQFF. CDR3 DNA sequence: TGTGCCAGCTCACTCGGGTTAAATGAGCAGTTCTTC. Full variable domain (outside the CDR3, taken from reference TRBV18 and TRBJ2-1): NAGVMQNPRHLVRRRGQEARLRCSPMKGHSHVYWYRQLPEEGLKFMVYLQKENIIDESGMPKERFSAEFPKEGPSILRIQQVVRGDSAAYFCASSLGLNEQFFGPGTRLTVL.

This chain uses TRBV5-6 with TRBJ1-1, with 8 positions matching TRBD1. The CDR3 is 15 amino acids. Looked up from germline, CDR1 is SGHDT and CDR2 is YYEEEE. Trimming at V came to 2 bases and at J to 4 bases, leaving 7 bases not matched to a gene. CDR3 residues: CASSFRTGRGTEAFF. CDR3 nucleotides: TGTGCCAGCAGCTTTAGGACAGGGCGGGGCACTGAAGCTTTCTTT.

V gene TRBV28 combines with J gene TRBJ1-3, with TRBD1 matching 7 bases. Germline V lookup: CDR1 MDHEN, CDR2 SYDVKM. The CDR3 runs 14 residues. V was pared by 4 bases and J by 4 bases, with 4 bases of the junction left unmatched. The CDR3 is CASSSTGVGNTIYF. In nucleotides, the CDR3 is TGTGCCAGCAGTTCCACAGGGGTCGGAAACACCATATATTTT.

The CDR3 bases are TGTGCCAGCAGCTGGGACAGGGACACCGGGGAGCTGTTTTTT. Its protein is CASSWDRDTGELFF. V gene TRBV7-9 combines with J gene TRBJ2-2, with 9 bases identical to TRBD1. CDR1 is SEHNR, CDR2 FQNEAQ, per germline (reference sequence). V shed 4 bases and J 3 bases; nucleotides not matched to a gene: 0. The CDR3 is 14 residues long.

The V call is TRBV5-1, the J call TRBJ2-6; D is unclear. This CDR3 has 18 residues. Trimming removed 1 base at V and 0 bases at J, with 14 bases between. CDR1 is SGHRS, CDR2 YFSETQ, per germline. This CDR3 is CASSLLPIGSSGANVLTF. In nucleotides, the CDR3 is TGCGCCAGCAGCTTGCTACCTATTGGTAGCTCTGGGGCCAACGTCCTGACTTTC.

This chain joins TRBV11-2 and TRBJ2-5; a weak D match, TRBD2 (6 bases). The CDR3 is 14 residues long. The V end lost 3 bases, the J end lost 1 base, and 9 bases lay between the germline ends. CDR1 is SGHAT and CDR2 is FQNNGV in the germline V gene. This CDR3 is CASSLGLTQETQYF. The CDR3, as DNA: TGTGCCAGCAGCTTGGGACTCACCCAAGAGACCCAGTACTTC.

V usage is TRBV6-1 and J usage is TRBJ1-4, with D maybe TRBD1 (6 bases). Germline assignment: CDR1 MNHNS and CDR2 SASEGT. V lost 3 bases and J lost 4, with 9 bases in between. This CDR3 has 14 residues. CDR3 coding DNA: TGTGCCAGCAGTGATAGGGGGAGTAATGAAAAACTGTTTTTT. Its translation: CASSDRGSNEKLFF.

This clone was picked up a small number of times. The chain has TRBV15 and TRBJ1-2; no definite D call. The CDR3 covers 12 residues. The germline CDR1 and CDR2 sequences are LNHNV and YYDKDF (reference sequence). Trimming took 5 bases from V and 0 from J, leaving 4 bases between them. The chain's CDR3 is CATSRANYGYTF. In DNA, the CDR3 is TGTGCCACCAGCCGTGCTAACTATGGCTACACCTTC.